Below are 32 T cell receptor beta chains sequenced from a single sample in a study of CD8+CD57+ T cells in acquired aplastic anemia. The TCR beta profiling, which covered VDJ combination and CDR3 sequence, was carried out using genomic DNA as the template. One entry per CDR3 protein results from TCRdb running MiXCR on the reads. The sample holds around 140,000 distinct CDR3 sequences; around 41% are singletons and the top ten take 8.4%. The specimen sequenced was sorted CD4+, CD8+, or CD8+CD57+ T cells (not recorded which) from PBMCs. These receptors were taken from a human donor in good health, serving as a control.

This clonotype showed up just a few times. V usage is TRBV10-3 and J usage is TRBJ2-7; D is uncertain. The CDR3 spans 13 residues. The germline V gene encodes CDR1 ENHRY and CDR2 SYGVKD. Trimming left V 0 bases short and J 3 bases short, with 6 bases between. CDR3 sequence: CAISESPSYEQYV. CDR3 DNA: TGTGCCATCAGTGAGTCGCCAAGCTACGAGCAGTACGTC.

Comments on this clonotype: Given a much more abundant clone one base away, this may be a read error. This sequence joins TRBV3-1 and TRBJ2-3; the D is unclear. Germline loops: CDR1 LGHDT, CDR2 YNNKEL (reference sequence). The CDR3 consists of 11 residues. Trimming removed 4 bases from V and 5 bases from J, with 4 bases in between. This CDR3 reads CASSRIDTQYF. CDR3 nucleotides: TGTGCCAGCAGCCGAATAGATACGCAGTATTTT.

About this clonotype itself: A read error may be the cause here, since a much bigger clone is one base away. This chain connects TRBV30 to TRBJ2-7; maybe TRBD1 (5 bases). Deletions cut 1 base from V and 2 bases from J, with 15 bases between. Per germline, CDR1 GTSNPN and CDR2 SVGIG (reference sequence). CDR3 size: 15 residues. The CDR3 reads CAWSGLQGRPYEQYF. The CDR3 DNA reads as TGTGCCTGGAGTGGCCTCCAGGGTAGGCCCTACGAGCAGTACTTC.

The table lists this clonotype with many counts. This chain uses TRBV11-2 with TRBJ2-7; 9 bases match TRBD2. Unmatched junction bases numbered 9, after V lost 2 bases and J lost 4 bases. The CDR3 totals 16 residues. Germline V gives CDR1 SGHAT, CDR2 FQNNGV. The CDR3 DNA reads as TGTGCCAGCAGCTTATATGGCGCTAGCGGGATTTACGAGCAGTACTTC. Translated: CASSLYGASGIYEQYF.

Ten or more counts support this clonotype. This sequence joins TRBV24-1 and TRBJ1-5; TRBD1 agrees at 12 bases. The CDR3 contains 18 residues. Germline CDR1 KGHDR, CDR2 SFDVKD. The trim removed 3 bases at V and 3 bases at J, leaving 8 bases unmatched. This chain's CDR3 is CATSDLTGTGGVNQPQHF. CDR3 coding DNA: TGTGCCACCAGTGATCTAACCGGGACAGGGGGCGTCAATCAGCCCCAGCATTTT.

This clonotype was seen at least ten times. The gene calls are TRBV10-3 and TRBJ1-2, with 7 bases lining up with TRBD1. This CDR3 is built from 13 residues. V was clipped by 11 bases and J by 5 bases; unmatched bases: 11. The germline gives CDR1 ENHRY, CDR2 SYGVKD. CDR3 amino acids: CASGTDTFYGYTF. The CDR3 region has the DNA TGTGCCTCAGGGACAGACACCTTTTATGGCTACACCTTC.

The CDR3 DNA is TGCAGTGCTAGAATAGCGGTCGCAGATACGCAGTATTTT. The encoded protein is CSARIAVADTQYF. This sequence joins TRBV20-1 and TRBJ2-3; D might be TRBD2 (6 bases). This CDR3 has 13 amino acids. The V end was cut by 2 bases, the J end by 4 bases, with 10 bases between. Germline V gives CDR1 DFQATT, CDR2 SNEGSKA (reference sequence).

This rearrangement joins TRBV29-1 to TRBJ2-5; 7 nucleotides align to TRBD2. The germline V gene has CDR1 SQVTM and CDR2 ANQGSEA. This CDR3 comprises 16 residues. The CDR3 loop is CTGGKREHLRRETQYF. The CDR3 nucleotides are TGCACCGGGGGGAAGCGGGAACACCTACGACGAGAGACCCAGTACTTC.

About this clonotype: Just one base apart from a much larger clone, this may be a read error. The chain joins TRBV9 to TRBJ1-1; TRBD1 matches 8 bases. The CDR3 spans 17 residues. V shed 3 bases and J 3 bases; nucleotides not matched to a gene: 13. The germline gives CDR1 SGDLS, CDR2 YYNGEE. The CDR3: CASSGRGRQGWDTEAFF. CDR3 coding DNA: TGTGCCAGCAGCGGGAGGGGCCGACAGGGGTGGGACACTGAAGCTTTCTTT.

Concerning this clonotype itself: Compared with germline, one end of the junction differs, possibly owing to a read error. This CDR3 reads CASSSGGPPRF. Written as DNA, the CDR3 is TGTGCCAGCAGCTCAGGGGGGCCTCCCCGGTTC. V usage is TRBV7-2 and J usage is TRBJ1-2; TRBD1 matches at 7 bases. Germline CDR1 reads SGHTA; CDR2 reads FQGNSA. The CDR3 has 11 amino acids.

This clonotype has a count of ten or more. This rearrangement joins TRBV6-5 to TRBJ2-5; D is unresolved. This CDR3 has 14 amino acids. Germline CDR1 MNHEY, CDR2 SVGAGI. V lost 6 bases, J lost 5 bases, and 16 bases lay in between. The CDR3: CASSKPTTWETQYF. In DNA, the CDR3 is TGTGCCAGCAGCAAACCTACAACCTGGGAGACCCAGTACTTC.

This clonotype was seen many times. The chain is built from TRBV19 and TRBJ2-5; D ambiguous. The ends were cut back, 4 bases at V and 7 bases at J, with 7 bases in the middle. Per germline, CDR1 LNHDA and CDR2 SQIVND (reference sequence). This CDR3 has 11 amino acids. The CDR3 DNA reads as TGTGCCAGTAGTAATTTTGGGACCCAGTACTTC. It is translated as CASSNFGTQYF.

This clonotype was counted many times. V and J are TRBV6-1 and TRBJ2-1, with a tentative D call TRBD2 (5 bases). The ends were cut back, 8 bases at V and 9 bases at J, with 20 bases in the middle. CDR3 length: 14 amino acids. The germline CDR1 and CDR2 sequences are MNHNS and SASEGT. CDR3 nucleotides: TGTGCCAGCCTGTTGCGTCCGGGATCTGGTGAGCAGTTCTTC. It codes for CASLLRPGSGEQFF.

This sequence joins TRBV29-1 and TRBJ2-7; 11 positions match TRBD2. The J segment lost 9 bases and the V segment lost 6 bases, leaving 16 bases of the junction unmatched. The CDR3 is 15 residues long. Germline V gene data show CDR1 as SQVTM and CDR2 as ANQGSEA. CDR3 protein: CSVRGGLAGYVVQYF. The CDR3 coding sequence is TGCAGCGTCCGTGGCGGACTAGCGGGCTATGTTGTGCAGTACTTC.

This clonotype came up many times. The chain couples TRBV12-3 or TRBV12-4 to TRBJ1-2, with 7 bases lining up with TRBD1. The CDR3 loop spans 15 amino acids. Trimming removed 6 bases from V and 6 bases from J; junction bases left unmatched: 13. The CDR3 DNA is TGTGCCAGCAGCACACCTTGGACAGGACATGATGGCTACACCTTC. This codes for CASSTPWTGHDGYTF.

V and J are TRBV20-1 and TRBJ2-7; tentative D call: TRBD2 (6 bases). V lost 6 bases and J 6 bases, leaving 18 bases between the germline ends. The CDR3 is 13 residues long. Germline CDR1 reads DFQATT; CDR2 reads SNEGSKA (reference sequence). In DNA, the CDR3 is TGCAGTGCCCAGGGAGGACGCAGAGGCGAGCAGTACTTC. It yields the protein CSAQGGRRGEQYF.

This clonotype has at least ten counts. The V gene is TRBV19, the J gene TRBJ2-3; D call uncertain. The germline gives CDR1 LNHDA, CDR2 SQIVND (reference sequence). There are 15 residues in the CDR3. V lost 0 bases to trimming and J lost 0 bases, with 7 bases between them. CDR3 residues: CASSIDGASTDTQYF. In DNA, the CDR3 is TGTGCCAGTAGTATAGATGGAGCTAGCACAGATACGCAGTATTTT.

Note on this clonotype: Sequence at one end of the junction differs from germline and may be a read error. The chain uses TRBV29-1 and TRBJ1-2; 7 bases agree with TRBD1. The CDR3 contains 13 residues. Germline CDR1 SQVTM, CDR2 ANQGSEA. This chain's CDR3 is CSVEEQGQFGYTF. In DNA form, the CDR3 reads TGCAGCGTCGAAGAACAGGGGCAGTTTGGCTACACCTTC.

This clonotype was recorded many times. V usage is TRBV6-1 and J usage is TRBJ2-5; 9 bases match TRBD2. The length of the CDR3 is 15 residues. Trimming cost V 7 bases and J 3 bases; bases outside gene matches: 9. Germline CDR1 reads MNHNS; CDR2 reads SASEGT. DNA for the CDR3: TGTGCCAGCACCGTTACCGGGACTAGCAAAGAGACCCAGTACTTC. This codes for CASTVTGTSKETQYF.

This clonotype appeared many times. V and J are TRBV18 and TRBJ2-7, with a tentative D call TRBD2 (5 bases). The CDR3 has 13 amino acids. V lost 3 bases and J 2 bases, leaving 8 bases between the germline ends. Germline lookup yields CDR1 KGHSH and CDR2 LQKENI. CDR3 region: CASSPAEAYEQYF. The CDR3 DNA follows: TGTGCCAGCTCACCGGCGGAGGCCTACGAGCAGTACTTC.

The rearrangement uses TRBV11-2 and TRBJ1-1, with 9 nucleotides matching TRBD1. The V gene end was trimmed by 6 bases and the J gene end by 0 bases; junction bases not matched to a gene: 5. Germline V lookup: CDR1 SGHAT, CDR2 FQNNGV. CDR3 length: 15 amino acids. CDR3 sequence: CASSSHRGLNTEAFF. DNA for the CDR3: TGTGCCAGCAGTTCCCACAGGGGGCTGAACACTGAAGCTTTCTTT.

The rearrangement joins TRBV7-6 to TRBJ1-6, with D possibly matching TRBD1 (6 bases). Per the germline V gene, CDR1 is SGHVS and CDR2 is FNYEAQ. Trimming removed 5 bases from V and 9 bases from J, with 11 bases in between. The length of the CDR3 is 13 residues. CDR3 region: CASSPGGGSPLHF. CDR3 sequence (DNA): TGTGCCAGCAGCCCTGGAGGGGGTTCACCCCTCCACTTT.

In its sample, this clonotype was seen a few times. V gene TRBV5-1 combines with J gene TRBJ2-2, with 8 bases lining up with TRBD1. The V gene end was trimmed by 0 bases and the J gene end by 6 bases; junction bases not matched to a gene: 4. This CDR3 is built from 15 residues. Germline-derived CDR1 and CDR2 are SGHRS and YFSETQ. The DNA for the CDR3 is TGCGCCAGCAGCTTGGACAGGGGGGTTCCCGGGGAGCTGTTTTTT. The encoded protein is CASSLDRGVPGELFF.

This clonotype was observed a handful of times. No conserved phenylalanine or tryptophan is present at the end of the CDR3, so a read error is the likely explanation. This chain links TRBV24-1 with TRBJ1-2; maybe TRBD1 (5 bases). The CDR3 sequence is 17 residues long. The ends were cut back, 5 bases at V and 1 base at J, with 19 bases in the middle. Germline lookup yields CDR1 KGHDR and CDR2 SFDVKD. This chain's CDR3 is CATSGPGQGIGNYGYTS. The CDR3 DNA reads as TGTGCCACCAGTGGACCGGGGCAGGGAATTGGTAACTATGGCTACACCTCC.

This sequence joins TRBV29-1 and TRBJ2-7, with D maybe TRBD2 (6 bases). This CDR3 is built from 15 residues. CDR1 and CDR2 (germline): SQVTM, ANQGSEA. V was trimmed by 3 bases and J by 3 bases, leaving 18 bases between them. As DNA, the CDR3 is TGCAGCGTTGAGCGGGCGGCGGGGAACTTCTACGAGCAGTACTTC. It yields the protein CSVERAAGNFYEQYF.

This clonotype occurred many times. V usage is TRBV7-9 and J usage is TRBJ2-2; 13 bases align to TRBD2. Germline V gene data show CDR1 as SEHNR and CDR2 as FQNEAQ (reference sequence). This CDR3 has 18 amino acids. V lost 5 bases and J lost 0; bases outside the gene matches: 6. The CDR3 loop reads CASSPGLAGASNTGELFF. The CDR3 DNA sequence: TGTGCCAGCAGCCCTGGACTAGCGGGGGCATCGAACACCGGGGAGCTGTTTTTT.

This clonotype was seen many times. The gene calls are TRBV5-1 and TRBJ2-3; D call uncertain. V lost 3 bases, J lost 4 bases, and 6 bases lay in between. This CDR3 has 12 amino acids. Germline V gene data show CDR1 as SGHRS and CDR2 as YFSETQ. The CDR3 nucleotides read TGCGCCAGCAGCTACCAGTCAGATACGCAGTATTTT. Protein sequence: CASSYQSDTQYF.

This sequence joins TRBV2 and TRBJ2-7; 8 bases are shared with TRBD2. The CDR3 sequence is 15 residues long. Trimming removed 3 bases from V and 0 bases from J; junction bases left unmatched: 4. CDR1 is SNHLY, CDR2 FYNNEI, per germline. In DNA form, the CDR3 reads TGTGCCAGCAGTGATGGCGGGGGGTCCTCCTACGAGCAGTACTTC. Its protein is CASSDGGGSSYEQYF. Full variable domain (missing parts from reference TRBV2 and TRBJ2-7): EPEVTQTPSHQVTQMGQEVILRCVPISNHLYFYWYRQILGQKVEFLVSFYNNEISEKSEIFDDQFSVERPDGSNFTLKIRSTKLEDSAMYFCASSDGGGSSYEQYFGPGTRLTVT.

CDR3 sequence: CASSFLTGSAGANVLTF. CDR3 DNA: TGTGCCAGCAGTTTTCTCACGGGTTCTGCTGGGGCCAACGTCCTGACTTTC. The chain recombines TRBV27 with TRBJ2-6; D gene ambiguous. With 3 bases removed from V and 2 bases from J, the gap between germline ends came to 14 bases. CDR1 and CDR2 from the germline V gene are MNHEY and SMNVEV (reference sequence). This CDR3 is 17 amino acids long.

This clonotype was counted between two and nine times. The CDR3 coding sequence is TGTGCCAGCAGCGTAGAAGACAATGAGCAGTTCTTC. Translation: CASSVEDNEQFF. This chain links TRBV9 with TRBJ2-1; no definite D call. CDR1 and CDR2 from the germline V gene are SGDLS and YYNGEE. The CDR3 spans 12 residues. Trimming stripped 0 bases from V and 5 bases from J, with 3 bases between.

This clonotype was observed at least ten times. The CDR3 coding sequence is TGTGCCAGCAGTGGAGGGGGTGCAGATACGCAGTATTTT. It codes for CASSGGGADTQYF. The rearrangement links TRBV6-1 to TRBJ2-3, with D tentatively TRBD1 (6 bases). The CDR3 covers 13 residues. Germline V gene sequence: CDR1 MNHNS, CDR2 SASEGT. Deletions cut 4 bases from V and 4 bases from J, with 9 bases between.

This clonotype has just one count. The rearrangement uses TRBV28 and TRBJ2-1; weak D call: TRBD2 (5 bases). V was shortened by 2 bases and J by 2 bases, with 10 bases between the two germline ends. CDR3 size: 15 residues. The germline CDR1 and CDR2 sequences are MDHEN and SYDVKM. In nucleotides, the CDR3 is TGTGCCAGCAGTTTAGCGGGTAGCCCCTACAATGAGCAGTTCTTC. This encodes CASSLAGSPYNEQFF.